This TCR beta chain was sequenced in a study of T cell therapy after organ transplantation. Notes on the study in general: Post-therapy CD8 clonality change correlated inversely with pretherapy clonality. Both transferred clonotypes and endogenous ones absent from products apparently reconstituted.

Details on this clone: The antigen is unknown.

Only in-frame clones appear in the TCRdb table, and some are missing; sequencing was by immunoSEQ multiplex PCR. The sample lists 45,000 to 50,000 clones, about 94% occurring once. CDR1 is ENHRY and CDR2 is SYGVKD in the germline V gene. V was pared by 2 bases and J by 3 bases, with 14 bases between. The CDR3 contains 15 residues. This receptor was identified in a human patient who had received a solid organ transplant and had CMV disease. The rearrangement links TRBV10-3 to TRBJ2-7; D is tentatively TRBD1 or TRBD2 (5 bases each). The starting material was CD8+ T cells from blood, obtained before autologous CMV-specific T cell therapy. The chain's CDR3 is CAISEPPGSIYEQYF. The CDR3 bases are TGTGCCATCAGTGAGCCCCCAGGGAGTATCTACGAGCAGTACTTC.